These 27 T cell receptor beta chains share one sample of origin, sequenced in a study of cytomegalovirus exposure and HLA in healthy donors. Assay used: immunoSEQ multiplex PCR; TCRdb lists only in-frame clones, some missing. This table holds 160,000 or so clones, around nine tenths found once. What was sequenced was PBMCs. Receptor source: a man younger than 35 in good health and CMV-seropositive.

The chain combines TRBV5-8 with TRBJ2-1; D perhaps matches TRBD2 (7 bases). With 2 bases removed from V and 8 bases from J, the gap between germline ends came to 23 bases. Germline V gene data show CDR1 as SGHTS and CDR2 as YDEGEE. The CDR3 loop spans 17 amino acids. The CDR3 DNA follows: TGTGCCAGCAGCTTCTCCTCGGGGCTAGCGGAGGGGGATGAGCAGTTCTTC. Translated: CASSFSSGLAEGDEQFF.

The V and J genes are TRBV29-1 and TRBJ2-7, with a weak D call TRBD2 (5 bases). The V gene's germline CDR1 is SQVTM and CDR2 ANQGSEA. The CDR3 contains 12 residues. Trimming pared 4 bases from V and 3 bases from J, leaving 10 bases between. CDR3 residues: CSVASGNYEQYF. The CDR3 nucleotides read TGCAGCGTTGCCTCGGGGAACTACGAGCAGTACTTC.

This clone showed up just once. This chain uses TRBV27 with TRBJ2-1; D might be TRBD2 (6 bases). V shed 1 base and J shed 2 bases, with 9 bases lying between them. The CDR3 consists of 15 residues. Per the germline V gene, CDR1 is MNHEY and CDR2 is SMNVEV (reference sequence). The CDR3, as DNA: TGTGCCAGCAGTTTATTCGGCGGGGCCTACAATGAGCAGTTCTTC. As protein: CASSLFGGAYNEQFF.

This rearrangement joins TRBV19 to TRBJ1-5; D perhaps matches TRBD1 (6 bases). V was pared by 11 bases and J by 0 bases, with 14 bases between. The CDR3 sequence is 14 residues long. CDR1 LNHDA and CDR2 SQIVND come from the germline V gene (reference sequence). CDR3 in amino acids: CACKGQNSNQPQHF. For the CDR3, the DNA is TGTGCCTGTAAAGGACAGAATAGCAATCAGCCCCAGCATTTT.

V and J are TRBV29-1 and TRBJ2-7, with D perhaps TRBD1 (6 bases). V was clipped by 4 bases and J by 1 base, with 11 bases between them. Germline CDR1 reads SQVTM; CDR2 reads ANQGSEA. This CDR3 contains 13 residues. Here the CDR3 DNA reads TGCAGCGTTGTAACAGGGCTTTCCTACGAGCAGTACTTC. It codes for CSVVTGLSYEQYF.

CDR3 region: CASSFPSTDTQYF. For the CDR3, the DNA is TGTGCCAGCAGCTTCCCCTCGACAGATACGCAGTATTTT. The chain recombines TRBV6-5 with TRBJ2-3; D gene ambiguous. The CDR3 contains 13 residues. The ends were cut back, 6 bases at V and 3 bases at J, with 10 bases in the middle. Germline-derived CDR1 and CDR2 are MNHEY and SVGAGI.

The genes are TRBV5-1 and TRBJ1-1, with a tentative D call TRBD1 (5 bases). Germline assignment: CDR1 SGHRS and CDR2 YFSETQ. V was pared by 6 bases and J by 4 bases, with 22 bases between. The CDR3 contains 16 residues. CDR3 coding DNA: TGCGCCAGCATCGGCAGGCCAGCCAGGGTGTTCACTGAAGCTTTCTTT. Translation gives CASIGRPARVFTEAFF.

The J gene is TRBJ2-7, the V gene TRBV7-9, with TRBD1 as a possible D gene (5 bases). The germline V gene has CDR1 SEHNR and CDR2 FQNEAQ (reference sequence). The CDR3 totals 14 residues. Trimming took 2 bases from V and 6 from J, leaving 14 bases between them. CDR3 in DNA: TGTGCCAGCAGCTTAATAGATGGGGCTGGCGAGCAGTACTTC. It specifies CASSLIDGAGEQYF.

This clone appeared once. The chain links TRBV6-1 to TRBJ2-7, with D perhaps TRBD2 (6 bases). This CDR3 has 16 residues. The germline V gene encodes CDR1 MNHNS and CDR2 SASEGT. The ends were cut back, 0 bases at V and 0 bases at J, with 12 bases in the middle. The CDR3 sequence: CASSEAPGTRSYEQYF. The CDR3 DNA reads as TGTGCCAGCAGTGAAGCCCCCGGGACTCGCTCCTACGAGCAGTACTTC.

This clone has just one count. This sequence joins TRBV4-1 and TRBJ2-5, with TRBD1 matching 7 bases. CDR3 length: 15 amino acids. Unmatched junction bases numbered 7, after V lost 1 base and J lost 5 bases. The germline gives CDR1 MGHRA, CDR2 YSYEKL. CDR3 in amino acids: CASSQGPDRVETQYF. The CDR3 nucleotides are TGCGCCAGCAGCCAAGGCCCAGACAGGGTTGAGACCCAGTACTTC.

V gene TRBV29-1 combines with J gene TRBJ2-2; the match to TRBD1 covers 8 bases. Germline V gene lookup returns CDR1 SQVTM and CDR2 ANQGSEA. This CDR3 is built from 12 residues. The V and J ends lost 8 bases and 8 bases, in that order; junction bases with no gene match: 7. CDR3 sequence: CSTRTGRGELFF. Written as DNA, the CDR3 is TGCAGCACCAGGACAGGGAGAGGGGAGCTGTTTTTT.

The chain recombines TRBV13 with TRBJ2-2, with 10 bases aligning to TRBD2. The germline V gene encodes CDR1 PRHDT and CDR2 FYEKMQ (reference sequence). V was clipped by 5 bases and J by 7 bases; unmatched bases: 16. The CDR3 totals 18 residues. CDR3 bases: TGTGCCAGCAGCGGAATACTAGCGGGACCAAGATATGGCGGGGAGCTGTTTTTT. Translating gives CASSGILAGPRYGGELFF. Full variable domain (missing parts from reference TRBV13 and TRBJ2-2): AAGVIQSPRHLIKEKRETATLKCYPIPRHDTVYWYQQGPGQDPQFLISFYEKMQSDKGSIPDRFSAQQFSDYHSELNMSSLELGDSALYFCASSGILAGPRYGGELFFGEGSRLTVL.

This chain uses TRBV7-8 with TRBJ2-7, with TRBD2 matching over 8 bases. In germline, CDR1 is SGHVS, CDR2 FQNEAQ. Trimming took 5 bases from V and 7 from J; bases not matched to a gene: 10. CDR3 size: 14 residues. The CDR3 spells CASSTPSAGGEQYF. CDR3 in DNA: TGTGCCAGCAGCACACCCTCCGCGGGGGGAGAGCAGTACTTC.

The chain joins TRBV7-2 to TRBJ1-1, with D unresolved. The CDR3 sequence is 15 residues long. Germline assignment: CDR1 SGHTA and CDR2 FQGNSA. V lost 3 bases to trimming and J lost 1 base, with 12 bases between them. The CDR3 protein is CASSLTRLSNTEAFF. CDR3 bases: TGTGCCAGCAGCTTGACACGGCTTTCGAACACTGAAGCTTTCTTT. Full variable domain (outside the CDR3, taken from reference TRBV7-2 and TRBJ1-1): GAGVSQSPSNKVTEKGKDVELRCDPISGHTALYWYRQSLGQGLEFLIYFQGNSAPDKSGLPSDRFSAERTGGSVSTLTIQRTQQEDSAVYLCASSLTRLSNTEAFFGQGTRLTVV.

The J gene is TRBJ2-1, the V gene TRBV4-3, with 7 bases fitting TRBD1. Trimming cost V 2 bases and J 4 bases; bases outside gene matches: 5. The CDR3 consists of 15 residues. The germline V gene has CDR1 LGHNA and CDR2 YSLEER. Here the CDR3 DNA reads TGCGCCAGCAGCCAATCGGGACAGCCTTACAATGAGCAGTTCTTC. Protein product: CASSQSGQPYNEQFF.

This chain joins TRBV5-6 and TRBJ2-1; 8 bases match TRBD2. Germline V gene sequence: CDR1 SGHDT, CDR2 YYEEEE. CDR3 length: 14 residues. Germline trimming cut 4 bases from V and 2 bases from J; bases unmatched to any gene: 2. The CDR3 DNA follows: TGTGCCAGCAGCAGGACTAGCCCCTACAATGAGCAGTTCTTC. Translating it yields CASSRTSPYNEQFF.

The V call is TRBV4-3, the J call TRBJ2-7; D remains unclear. Germline CDR1 and CDR2: LGHNA and YSLEER. With 0 bases removed from V and 1 base from J, the gap between germline ends came to 16 bases. This CDR3 spans 17 amino acids. CDR3 DNA: TGCGCCAGCAGCCAAGATTACCGCTACTTAATTTCCTACGAGCAGTACTTC. The encoded protein is CASSQDYRYLISYEQYF.

The chain has TRBV7-3 and TRBJ2-1; 9 bases match TRBD2. CDR1 and CDR2 (germline): SGHTA, FQGTGA. This CDR3 is built from 15 residues. V trimming: 2 bases; J trimming: 7 bases; junction bases outside the gene matches: 6. CDR3 residues: CASSLAGGVVNEQFF. Written as DNA, the CDR3 is TGTGCCAGCAGCTTAGCGGGAGGGGTCGTTAATGAGCAGTTCTTC.

The chain employs TRBV7-9 and TRBJ2-1; 7 nucleotides match TRBD2. CDR3 length: 15 amino acids. Per germline, CDR1 SEHNR and CDR2 FQNEAQ (reference sequence). Losses at the gene ends were 1 base for V and 8 bases for J; bases not matched to a gene: 8. Here the CDR3 reads CASSLVGGPVDEQFF. The CDR3 DNA reads TGTGCCAGCAGCTTAGTGGGAGGGCCGGTCGATGAGCAGTTCTTC. Variable domain in full (rest from reference TRBV7-9 and TRBJ2-1): DTGVSQNPRHKITKRGQNVTFRCDPISEHNRLYWYRQTLGQGPEFLTYFQNEAQLEKSRLLSDRFSAERPKGSFSTLEIQRTEQGDSAMYLCASSLVGGPVDEQFFGPGTRLTVL.

J is TRBJ1-5 and V is TRBV28; D is undetermined. Germline CDR1 is MDHEN and CDR2 is SYDVKM. The length of the CDR3 is 13 residues. V lost 3 bases, J lost 9 bases, and 12 bases lay in between. The CDR3 here is CASSFISLRPQHF. For the CDR3, the DNA is TGTGCCAGCAGTTTTATATCTCTCAGGCCCCAGCATTTT.

The chain has TRBV30 and TRBJ1-1; D gene uncertain. CDR1 is GTSNPN and CDR2 is SVGIG in the germline V gene (reference sequence). This CDR3 comprises 13 residues. The V end lost 0 bases, the J end lost 1 base, and 6 bases lay between the germline ends. The CDR3 protein is CAWSVRGNTEAFF. Here the CDR3 DNA reads TGTGCCTGGAGTGTACGGGGGAACACTGAAGCTTTCTTT.

The CDR3 loop is CASSFKETQYF. The CDR3 DNA reads as TGCGCCAGCAGCTTCAAAGAGACCCAGTACTTC. This chain connects TRBV5-1 to TRBJ2-5; D uncertain. V was pared by 2 bases and J by 3 bases, with 2 bases between. The CDR3 loop spans 11 amino acids. CDR1 is SGHRS and CDR2 is YFSETQ in the germline V gene.

This clone was seen a single time. The chain couples TRBV19 to TRBJ1-5; perhaps TRBD1 as D (6 bases). The ends were cut back, 3 bases at V and 2 bases at J, with 17 bases in the middle. The CDR3 is made up of 17 amino acids. Germline lookup yields CDR1 LNHDA and CDR2 SQIVND (reference sequence). CDR3 bases: TGTGCCAGTAGTATTTGGGGGGGGGCGTGGGGCAATCAGCCCCAGCATTTT. It codes for CASSIWGGAWGNQPQHF.

The chain is built from TRBV29-1 and TRBJ2-3, with 9 bases fitting TRBD2. Germline trimming cut 1 base from V and 1 base from J; bases unmatched to any gene: 0. This CDR3 has 14 amino acids. Germline V gives CDR1 SQVTM, CDR2 ANQGSEA. The CDR3 nucleotides read TGCAGCGTTGAAGCTAGCGGGGGCACAGATACGCAGTATTTT. The encoded protein is CSVEASGGTDTQYF.

V is TRBV7-6 and J is TRBJ1-3; D is perhaps TRBD1 (6 bases). Germline V gene lookup returns CDR1 SGHVS and CDR2 FNYEAQ. Trimming left V 1 base short and J 3 bases short, with 19 bases between. The CDR3 length is 18 residues. CDR3 coding DNA: TGTGCCAGCAGCTTAGGTGGGGGGGGCGAAGTTTATGGAAACACCATATATTTT. Its translation: CASSLGGGGEVYGNTIYF.

The CDR3 DNA is TGTGCCACCAGCGAATACAGGGGGCGTTCCACTGAAGCTTTCTTT. Its protein product is CATSEYRGRSTEAFF. V gene TRBV15 combines with J gene TRBJ1-1; TRBD1 aligns across 9 bases. Germline CDR1 reads LNHNV; CDR2 reads YYDKDF (reference sequence). The trim removed 5 bases at V and 4 bases at J, leaving 8 bases unmatched. The CDR3 is 15 amino acids.

The genes are TRBV19 and TRBJ2-7; 8 bases agree with TRBD1. Trimming took 1 base from V and 3 from J; bases not matched to a gene: 5. The CDR3 sequence is 15 residues long. Germline assignment: CDR1 LNHDA and CDR2 SQIVND (reference sequence). CDR3 in amino acids: CASSIVGGQGYEQYF. The DNA of the CDR3 is TGTGCCAGTAGTATAGTAGGTGGACAGGGCTACGAGCAGTACTTC.